This TCR beta chain is from a study of OX40 agonist ivuxolimab in advanced cancers. Overall study: Across the patients, intravenous ivuxolimab was delivered every 2 weeks at 0.01 to 10 mg/kg. Three partial responders included one hepatocellular carcinoma patient and two cutaneous melanoma patients. General study points: The CD4+ and CD8+ T cells in the blood had expanded clonally by week 6 at 0.1 to 3.0 mg/kg. The study found that CD8+ T cells averaged more expanded clones than CD4+.

Details on this clone: The antigen remains undetermined.

Deletions cut 3 bases from V and 3 bases from J, with 14 bases between. This CDR3 contains 16 residues. The germline V gene has CDR1 KGHSH and CDR2 LQKENI. Assay used: immunoSEQ multiplex PCR; TCRdb lists only in-frame clones, some missing. The sample consists of about 79,000 clones, less than 85% of them appearing once. This specimen consisted of CD4+ or CD8+ T cells sorted from blood, obtained in a trial of the OX40 agonist ivuxolimab. The TCR sequence derives from an adult with an advanced solid tumor such as melanoma, head and neck, liver or kidney cancer. This chain uses TRBV18 with TRBJ1-4, with D maybe TRBD1 (5 bases). The CDR3 protein is CASSPLGEAANEKLFF. The CDR3 DNA follows: TGTGCCAGCTCACCGTTGGGGGAGGCGGCTAATGAAAAACTGTTTTTT.